This T cell receptor beta chain was observed in a study of shared clonotypes between healthy human individuals. As for the study in general: Donor composition was a couple of women and three men, aged 18 to 49.

Sorted subsets were amplified in replicate PCRs using around 220 ng DNA, 25,000 to 30,000 T cell genomes. How the authors handled the data: Filtering differed since immunoSEQ provided only junctions, with no quality scores. Libraries were prepared by immunoSEQ multiplex PCR; TCRdb keeps only in-frame clonotypes and omits some of them. From that table come the V and J calls and clone size; the DNA was used to work out D and trimming. The sample yields approximately 2.4 million clones, under 97% seen once. V was shortened by 5 bases and J by 8 bases, with 12 bases between the two germline ends. The CDR3 is made up of 13 amino acids. CDR1 MDHEN and CDR2 SYDVKM come from the germline V gene.

V and J are TRBV28 and TRBJ1-4, with D tentatively TRBD1 (6 bases). Sample: naive CD4+ T cells sorted from blood. Documented subset: CD45RA+ positively selected. The clonotype originates from a man aged 18 to 29 in good health. CDR3 DNA: TGTGCCAGCAGTCTGGGGGGCGCGGAAAAACTGTTTTTT. It encodes CASSLGGAEKLFF.